This T cell receptor beta chain appears in the sequencing data of a study of sequential checkpoint blockade in melanoma. Whole-study context: Patients were randomized 1:1 to nivolumab-then-ipilimumab or ipilimumab-then-nivolumab first-line. Matched biopsies came pretreatment and at week 13 for 20 to 25 patients.

Treatment described: randomized to nivolumab then ipilimumab (arm A) or the reverse (arm B). This CDR3 is built from 12 residues. Clones were read by immunoSEQ multiplex PCR, and TCRdb kept only the in-frame ones, dropping some. Of thousands of clones listed, about 24% are singletons. Broader study findings: Patients with week-13 increases in T-cell fraction and clonality benefited about 30 times more often. T-cell fraction and clonality followed PD-L1 and CD8+ counts, not mutational load.

This clone has a handful of counts. As yet, its antigen is unknown. The J gene is TRBJ2-7, the V gene TRBV1. TRBV1 is a pseudogene. The source was tumor tissue (inferred from file names), collected from a patient given nivolumab and ipilimumab in sequence. The TCR comes from a human donor with melanoma. The CDR3 nucleotides read TGCGCCAGCAGCCAAGACTTCGGGCAGCAGTACTTC. Translated: CASSQDFGQQYF.